This TCR beta chain was documented in a study of cytomegalovirus exposure and HLA in healthy donors. Of note for this clone: What it binds is unknown.

Donors came from a validation cohort of about 110 subjects, distinct from the first 666-subject cohort. Trimming took 0 bases from V and 3 from J, leaving 15 bases between them. CDR3 length: 16 residues. CDR1 and CDR2 from the germline V gene are SGHRS and YFSETQ. Broader study findings: Some TCR beta chains (164 of them) were listed as cytomegalovirus-associated.

The repertoire was sequenced with immunoSEQ multiplex PCR; TCRdb's copy has only in-frame clones and lacks some. The sample holds a few hundred thousand clones; 80% to 95% are singletons and the top ten take around 3.1%. Material: PBMCs. This receptor was obtained from a young woman in good health and CMV-seronegative. The chain joins TRBV5-1 to TRBJ1-1, with D hard to call. The CDR3 DNA is TGCGCCAGCAGCTTGGGAGACCTTATTGGGGACACTGAAGCTTTCTTT. This sequence encodes CASSLGDLIGDTEAFF.